These 4 T cell receptor beta chains were all obtained from the same sample, sequenced in a study of T cell clonotyping in hematopoietic cell transplantation. Repertoires were generated with immunoSEQ multiplex PCR, while TCRdb's copy carries only in-frame clones and drops some. In the table there are 60,000 to 75,000 clones, just under 95% of which are singletons. The sample comprised peripheral blood mononuclear cells. The origin of the receptors is a man aged 45-65 years in good health. Some clones in this sample may be carry-over from other donors' samples.

V and J are TRBV28 and TRBJ1-1, with TRBD1 as a possible D gene (5 bases). V gave up 2 bases and J gave up 1 base, with 8 bases separating them. The CDR3 loop spans 14 amino acids. Germline loops: CDR1 MDHEN, CDR2 SYDVKM. This chain's CDR3 is CASSLPGGNTEAFF. In DNA form, the CDR3 reads TGTGCCAGCAGTTTACCCGGGGGGAACACTGAAGCTTTCTTT.

The gene calls are TRBV28 and TRBJ1-5; no clear D. The germline V and J ends were trimmed by 0 bases and 7 bases, with 13 bases remaining between them. CDR1 is MDHEN, CDR2 SYDVKM, per germline. The CDR3 spans 15 residues. The CDR3 nucleotides are TGTGCCAGCAGTTTATGGGGTAGGGATCAGCAGCCCCAGCATTTT. Translating it yields CASSLWGRDQQPQHF.

This clone was counted once. The CDR3 DNA reads TGTGCCAGCAGCTCATTAGCGGGAGGGGCGGAGCAGTTCTTC. Its translation is CASSSLAGGAEQFF. V is TRBV7-2 and J is TRBJ2-1, with TRBD2 identical over 11 bases. Per germline, CDR1 SGHTA and CDR2 FQGNSA. The CDR3 contains 14 residues. Trimming took 4 bases from V and 10 from J; bases not matched to a gene: 6.

The V and J genes are TRBV19 and TRBJ2-3; 8 bases line up with TRBD2. This CDR3 spans 14 amino acids. Losses at the gene ends were 3 bases for V and 8 bases for J; bases not matched to a gene: 7. The germline CDR1 and CDR2 sequences are LNHDA and SQIVND (reference sequence). CDR3 protein: CASSIGTSFATQYF. CDR3 nucleotides: TGTGCCAGTAGTATTGGGACTAGTTTCGCTACGCAGTATTTT.